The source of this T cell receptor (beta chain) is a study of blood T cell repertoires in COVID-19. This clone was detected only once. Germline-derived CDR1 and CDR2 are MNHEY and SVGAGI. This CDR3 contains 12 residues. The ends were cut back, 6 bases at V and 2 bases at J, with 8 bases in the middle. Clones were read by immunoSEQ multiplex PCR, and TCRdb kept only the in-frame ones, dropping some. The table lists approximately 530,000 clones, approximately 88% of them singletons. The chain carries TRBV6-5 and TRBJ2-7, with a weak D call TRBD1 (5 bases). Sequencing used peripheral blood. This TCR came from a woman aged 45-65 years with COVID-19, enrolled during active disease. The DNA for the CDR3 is TGTGCCAGCAGCGACAGCGCCTACGAGCAGTACTTC. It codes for CASSDSAYEQYF.